This T cell receptor (beta chain) was retrieved from a study of human T cells and chemical hapten exposure. Overall study context: Slight volume differences across pooled libraries mainly accounted for varying per-sample TCR yields.

One entry per CDR3 protein, called by TCRdb with MiXCR from the RACE reads. The table shows about 49,000 distinct CDR3 sequences, with 9% to 9.5% occurring only once. Stated time point: patch test 1, 2 weeks after DPC sensitization. Treatment of the sample: therapeutic diphenylcyclopropenone sensitization with weekly scalp DPC. This TCR came from a woman aged 45-65 years with alopecia areata. Some clones in this sample may be carry-over from other donors' samples. Specimen: whole blood, collected in connection with sensitization to the hapten diphenylcyclopropenone (DPC).

In DNA form, the CDR3 reads TGTGCCAGCAGTTCACCAGGGCAGAATCAGCCCCAGCATTTT. Its protein product is CASSSPGQNQPQHF. This chain links TRBV28 with TRBJ1-5, with D perhaps matching TRBD1 (5 bases). This CDR3 spans 14 amino acids. The V and J ends lost 4 bases and 4 bases respectively, with 11 bases between them. CDR1 is MDHEN, CDR2 SYDVKM, per germline.